This TCR beta chain was obtained from a study of Tregs in tolerant kidney transplant recipients. The nonmyeloablative bone marrow transplants came from related graft donors, with transient mixed chimerism. Unstimulated Tregs (CD4+CD25+CD127-) and CD4+CD25- non-Tregs were sorted from PBMCs. Germline V lookup: CDR1 LGHNT, CDR2 FRNRAP. The V end lost 1 base, the J end lost 0 bases, and 18 bases lay between the germline ends. This CDR3 has 19 residues. Assay: immunoSEQ multiplex PCR; the TCRdb copy retains only in-frame clones and omits some. There are about 81,000 clones in the sample; around nine tenths occur only once, and 1.6% lies in the top ten. As regards this clone: Antigen: not known.

Study observations and caveats: Findings come from small patient numbers and require larger validation. Antigen-driven expansion was suggested because donor-specific Tregs expanded more than all Tregs in tolerant patients. Activated donor B cell expansion appeared to reveal the most relevant donor-specific TCRbeta repertoire.

This TCR derives from a human patient who received a combined kidney and bone marrow transplant. These T cells may partly come from the graft donor. The sample consisted of CD4+ T cells from blood (PBMCs), taken 24 months after the transplant. The genes are TRBV12-5 and TRBJ1-4; D gene uncertain. The CDR3 protein is CASGLGHSSPTSTNEKLFF. The CDR3, as DNA: TGTGCTAGTGGTTTGGGCCACTCCTCCCCCACGTCAACTAATGAAAAACTGTTTTTT.